The 6 T cell receptor beta chains below all came from one sample that was sequenced in a study of blood T cell repertoires in COVID-19. Assay used: immunoSEQ multiplex PCR; TCRdb lists only in-frame clones, some missing. The data show about 330,000 clones, 89% seen once. The specimen sequenced was peripheral blood. The receptors shown here come from a man aged 18 to 30 who had recovered from COVID-19.

The chain couples TRBV11-2 to TRBJ2-1, with a weak D call TRBD1 (5 bases). This CDR3 comprises 15 residues. Germline lookup yields CDR1 SGHAT and CDR2 FQNNGV. Trimming stripped 1 base from V and 8 bases from J, with 15 bases between. CDR3: CASSLGPAQGYEQFF. Here the CDR3 DNA reads TGTGCCAGCAGCTTAGGCCCGGCTCAGGGCTATGAGCAGTTCTTC.

The genes are TRBV5-4 and TRBJ2-7, with D perhaps matching TRBD1 (5 bases). Germline V gene lookup returns CDR1 SGHNT and CDR2 YYREEE (reference sequence). There are 15 residues in the CDR3. V was trimmed by 4 bases and J by 3 bases, leaving 17 bases between them. CDR3 DNA: TGTGCCAGCAGCCCCGAGAAGGGGTTCGGCTACGAGCAGTACTTC. Translating it yields CASSPEKGFGYEQYF. Full variable domain (outside the CDR3, taken from reference TRBV5-4 and TRBJ2-7): ETGVTQSPTHLIKTRGQQVTLRCSSQSGHNTVSWYQQALGQGPQFIFQYYREEENGRGNFPPRFSGLQFPNYSSELNVNALELDDSALYLCASSPEKGFGYEQYFGPGTRLTVT.

The chain is built from TRBV11-1 and TRBJ2-1, with D tentatively TRBD2 (6 bases). The CDR3 has 15 amino acids. Trimming took 2 bases from V and 4 from J, leaving 12 bases between them. CDR1 SGHAT and CDR2 FQDESV come from the germline V gene (reference sequence). This CDR3 is CASSLLDYPYNEQFF. The CDR3 DNA sequence: TGTGCCAGCAGCTTACTGGACTACCCTTACAATGAGCAGTTCTTC.

The CDR3 sequence: CASSSAGTGGTEAFF. The DNA of the CDR3 is TGTGCCAGCAGTTCGGCTGGGACAGGGGGCACTGAAGCTTTCTTT. The J gene is TRBJ1-1, the V gene TRBV28; 11 nucleotides align to TRBD1. Germline CDR1 is MDHEN and CDR2 is SYDVKM. CDR3 length equals 15 residues. Germline trimming cut 4 bases from V and 4 bases from J; bases unmatched to any gene: 5.

This sequence joins TRBV7-3 and TRBJ2-1; 8 nucleotides agree with TRBD1. The CDR3 totals 14 residues. From germline, CDR1 is SGHTA and CDR2 FQGTGA. J lost 7 bases, V lost 7 bases, and 9 bases had no gene match. The CDR3 spells CASNLTGDSNEQFF. The CDR3 region has the DNA TGTGCCAGCAACTTGACAGGGGATTCAAATGAGCAGTTCTTC.

V is TRBV9 and J is TRBJ2-3; 7 nucleotides match TRBD2. The germline CDR1 and CDR2 sequences are SGDLS and YYNGEE. After removal of 7 bases from V and 1 base from J, the junction contained 6 bases not matched to a gene. The CDR3 length is 14 residues. In nucleotides, the CDR3 is TGTGCCAGCTCCATGGCGGGGGGCACAGATACGCAGTATTTT. It is translated as CASSMAGGTDTQYF.